This passage covers 14 T cell receptor beta chains from one sample sequenced in a study of monozygotic twins with inflammatory bowel disease. TCRdb re-called the 5' RACE reads; one entry per CDR3 protein, DNA not given. Recorded for this sample: fewer than 550,000 distinct CDR3 sequences. Specimen: blood. The receptors were sampled from a human donor with ulcerative colitis or Crohn's disease, or a healthy co-twin of an affected twin (not recorded which).

This chain uses TRBV20-1 with TRBJ2-7. CDR3 length equals 14 residues. Per the germline V gene, CDR1 is DFQATT and CDR2 is SNEGSKA (reference sequence). CDR3: CSARDFTDYYEQYF.

The CDR3 loop reads CASSLLRGANTGELFF. This sequence joins TRBV7-2 and TRBJ2-2; TCRdb reports TRBD2, a call that lacks DNA to check it against. Germline V gene lookup returns CDR1 SGHTA and CDR2 FQGNSA. This CDR3 has 16 amino acids.

The chain recombines TRBV28 with TRBJ2-1; TCRdb picks TRBD2, but there is no DNA to check that call. From germline, CDR1 is MDHEN and CDR2 SYDVKM. This CDR3 is 13 amino acids long. CDR3 in amino acids: CASSLEGTNEQFF.

The chain uses TRBV19 and TRBJ2-7. The CDR3 is 13 amino acids. CDR1 and CDR2 from the germline V gene are LNHDA and SQIVND (reference sequence). The CDR3 is CASSSGGKDRRNF.

The rearrangement joins TRBV10-3 to TRBJ1-1; the D call of TRBD1 rests on TCRdb alone, since no DNA is present to check it. The germline V gene has CDR1 ENHRY and CDR2 SYGVKD. CDR3 length: 13 amino acids. CDR3 in amino acids: CAISGTANTEAFF.

This rearrangement joins TRBV7-2 to TRBJ2-3; TCRdb gives TRBD1 as the D gene, but with no DNA this cannot be confirmed. CDR1 is SGHTA and CDR2 is FQGNSA in the germline V gene. This CDR3 contains 17 residues. CDR3 amino acids: CASSFALAGPHGSTQYF.

The chain recombines TRBV6-1 with TRBJ1-1. This CDR3 spans 14 amino acids. The V gene's germline CDR1 is MNHNS and CDR2 SASEGT. CDR3 protein: CASRRNADATEAFF.

The chain is built from TRBV19 and TRBJ1-5; checking the TCRdb D call of TRBD1 is not possible without DNA. This CDR3 is built from 16 residues. The germline V gene has CDR1 LNHDA and CDR2 SQIVND (reference sequence). The CDR3 here is CASSSSGQWINQPQHF.

The chain joins TRBV20-1 to TRBJ2-3; without DNA, the TCRdb call of TRBD2 cannot be checked. This CDR3 is 16 amino acids long. In germline, CDR1 is DFQATT, CDR2 SNEGSKA (reference sequence). This CDR3 reads CSARSGGETSTDTQYF.

J is TRBJ2-3 and V is TRBV3-1; the D gene TCRdb calls, TRBD1, cannot be checked with no DNA. There are 16 residues in the CDR3. Germline values: CDR1 LGHDT, CDR2 YNNKEL (reference sequence). The CDR3: CASSLSDRGVTDTQYF.

The chain carries TRBV20-1 and TRBJ2-2. The CDR3 is 14 residues long. The germline V gene encodes CDR1 DFQATT and CDR2 SNEGSKA (reference sequence). CDR3 amino acids: CSARARIANGELFF.

The chain uses TRBV12-3 or TRBV12-4 and TRBJ2-1; TCRdb designates TRBD2, a call that cannot be tested without DNA. The CDR3 contains 15 residues. CDR3 sequence reads: CASIYGLAGGGEQFF.

The V gene is TRBV20-1, the J gene TRBJ2-5; lacking DNA, the TRBD2 call made by TCRdb goes unchecked. Germline V gene lookup returns CDR1 DFQATT and CDR2 SNEGSKA (reference sequence). There are 15 residues in the CDR3. CDR3: CSATTSGGSRETQYF.

The genes are TRBV18 and TRBJ1-1. The CDR3 contains 15 residues. Germline V gene lookup returns CDR1 KGHSH and CDR2 LQKENI. CDR3 loop: CASSPPRGMNTEAFF.